The following is a T cell receptor beta chain sequence with its context. This CDR3 is 17 amino acids long. Germline lookup yields CDR1 SGHRS and CDR2 YFSETQ. The V gene end was trimmed by 0 bases and the J gene end by 4 bases; junction bases not matched to a gene: 7. The record originates from a study of T cell changes during pregnancy in multiple sclerosis. Clones were sequenced by immunoSEQ multiplex PCR, and TCRdb holds only the in-frame ones, with some missing. The sample yields 40,000 to 60,000 clones, 94% seen once. The sequence came from a female donor with multiple sclerosis, enrolled in a pregnancy study. The sample here was CD8+ T cells from peripheral blood mononuclear cells, taken before pregnancy. The chain carries TRBV5-1 and TRBJ1-6; 7 bases map to TRBD1. DNA for the CDR3: TGCGCCAGCAGCTTGGATGCAGGGGGGAGATATAATTCACCCCTCCACTTT. It is translated as CASSLDAGGRYNSPLHF.